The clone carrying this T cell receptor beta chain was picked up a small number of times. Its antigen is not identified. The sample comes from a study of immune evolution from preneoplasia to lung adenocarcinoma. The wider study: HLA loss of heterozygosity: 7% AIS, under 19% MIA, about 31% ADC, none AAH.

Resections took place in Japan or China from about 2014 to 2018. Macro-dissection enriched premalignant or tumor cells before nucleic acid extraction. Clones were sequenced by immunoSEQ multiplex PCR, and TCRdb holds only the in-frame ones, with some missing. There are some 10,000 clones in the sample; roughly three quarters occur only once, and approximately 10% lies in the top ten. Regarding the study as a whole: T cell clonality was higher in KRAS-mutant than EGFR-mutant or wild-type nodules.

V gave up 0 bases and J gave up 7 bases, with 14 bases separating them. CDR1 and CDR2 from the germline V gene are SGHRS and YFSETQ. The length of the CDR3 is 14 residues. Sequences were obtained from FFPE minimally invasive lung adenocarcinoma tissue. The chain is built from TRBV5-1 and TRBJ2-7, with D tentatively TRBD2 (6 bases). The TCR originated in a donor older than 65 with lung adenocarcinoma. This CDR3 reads CASSLEPGVGEQYF. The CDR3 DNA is TGCGCCAGCAGCTTGGAACCGGGAGTGGGAGAGCAGTACTTC.